The entry that follows covers one TCR beta chain sequence. The antigen is unknown. The data belong to a study of response to subunit inactivated influenza vaccine. This CDR3 region has 14 residues. Germline V gene data show CDR1 as LGHNA and CDR2 as YNFKEQ. The trim removed 3 bases at V and 5 bases at J, leaving 6 bases unmatched. Study-level results: Each seasonal flu vaccination may recruit only limited new T cells, authors suggested.

TCRdb reprocessed the RT-PCR reads via MiXCR and lists one record per CDR3 protein. This table holds hundreds of thousands of distinct CDR3 sequences, around a fifth found once. The clonotype was recovered from a man between 50 and 70 years old who received an inactivated influenza vaccine. The V gene is TRBV4-2, the J gene TRBJ2-7, with 8 bases aligning to TRBD2. Here the sequenced sample was PBMCs from blood, taken about 20 months after vaccination. The CDR3 spells CASSHPGRGDEQYF. The CDR3, as DNA: TGTGCCAGCAGCCACCCAGGGCGGGGGGACGAGCAGTACTTC.